Presented here are 21 T cell receptor beta chains from one specimen sequenced in a study of blood T cell repertoires in COVID-19. TCRdb keeps only in-frame clones here, not all; method: immunoSEQ multiplex PCR. The data contain fewer than 450,000 clones, 87% of them singletons. The sample was peripheral blood. The source is a woman aged 45-59 years with COVID-19, enrolled during active disease.

The chain links TRBV9 to TRBJ2-1, with D maybe TRBD1 (6 bases). The germline CDR1 and CDR2 sequences are SGDLS and YYNGEE. Trimming pared 1 base from V and 4 bases from J, leaving 6 bases between. This CDR3 comprises 13 residues. The CDR3 DNA follows: TGTGCCAGCAGCGTACAGGGGTACAATGAGCAGTTCTTC. Its protein is CASSVQGYNEQFF.

This clone was picked up a small number of times. The chain has TRBV27 and TRBJ1-6; 8 bases align to TRBD1. J lost 7 bases, V lost 3 bases, and 8 bases had no gene match. The CDR3 runs to 16 residues. In germline, CDR1 is MNHEY, CDR2 SMNVEV (reference sequence). The CDR3 reads CASSFGQGAMNSPLHF. CDR3 DNA sequence: TGTGCCAGCAGTTTCGGGCAGGGGGCGATGAATTCACCCCTCCACTTT.

A remark on this clone: A much larger clone differs by one base, so this may be a read error. The V gene is TRBV7-2, the J gene TRBJ1-2; 9 nucleotides line up with TRBD1. CDR1 SGHTA and CDR2 FQGNSA come from the germline V gene. V was pared by 5 bases and J by 2 bases, with 3 bases of the junction left unmatched. CDR3 length equals 14 residues. The DNA for the CDR3 is TGTGCCAGCAGCCCGGGACAGGGAAACTATGGCTACACCTTC. It codes for CASSPGQGNYGYTF.

The rearrangement joins TRBV14 to TRBJ1-6; D perhaps matches TRBD1 (5 bases). V lost 3 bases and J lost 6, with 15 bases in between. The CDR3 extends over 16 amino acids. Germline lookup yields CDR1 SGHDN and CDR2 FVKESK. CDR3 bases: TGTGCCAGCAGCCACGGTAGCACCGGGGGTAATTCACCCCTCCACTTT. As protein: CASSHGSTGGNSPLHF.

This clone came up once. This sequence joins TRBV24-1 and TRBJ2-1; TRBD2 agrees at 7 bases. CDR3 length equals 13 residues. V shed 5 bases, J shed 8 bases, and the junction held 5 bases outside the gene matches. The germline V gene encodes CDR1 KGHDR and CDR2 SFDVKD. The CDR3 DNA reads TGTGCCACCAGTGGGGGGGGTAAGGATGAGCAGTTCTTC. Protein: CATSGGGKDEQFF.

The sample holds one count of this clone. V is TRBV5-1 and J is TRBJ1-1; D uncertain. CDR3 size: 15 residues. Between the trimmed V and J ends, which lost 1 base and 6 bases, there was a span of 16 bases. Germline-derived CDR1 and CDR2 are SGHRS and YFSETQ. Written as DNA, the CDR3 is TGCGCCAGCAGCTTGAGCGACGGCCTAGCGGCTGAAGCTTTCTTT. Residues: CASSLSDGLAAEAFF.

This clone was found a few times. This sequence joins TRBV11-2 and TRBJ1-6; tentative D call: TRBD1 (5 bases). Germline lookup yields CDR1 SGHAT and CDR2 FQNNGV. V lost 7 bases and J 7 bases, leaving 20 bases between the germline ends. This CDR3 region has 16 residues. CDR3 loop: CASIAGDPRGNSPLHF. The CDR3 DNA is TGTGCCAGCATCGCGGGGGACCCTCGGGGGAATTCACCCCTCCACTTT.

There are a few counts of this clone. The V gene is TRBV3-1 (or the pseudogene TRBV3-2), the J gene TRBJ2-7; TRBD2 agrees at 9 bases. Trimming removed 2 bases from V and 3 bases from J; junction bases left unmatched: 5. This CDR3 has 15 amino acids. CDR1 LGHDT and CDR2 YNNKEL come from the germline V gene (reference sequence). Here the CDR3 DNA reads TGTGCCAGCAGCCAAAGTCTTAGCGGGAGCTACGAGCAGTACTTC. It is translated as CASSQSLSGSYEQYF.

The V gene is TRBV6-5, the J gene TRBJ2-7; 9 nucleotides align to TRBD2. The trim removed 6 bases at V and 3 bases at J, leaving 6 bases unmatched. The CDR3 has 14 amino acids. Germline values: CDR1 MNHEY, CDR2 SVGAGI. CDR3 bases: TGTGCCAGCAGATTGACTAGCGGTAGCTACGAGCAGTACTTC. It yields the protein CASRLTSGSYEQYF.

This chain links TRBV19 with TRBJ2-1, with D hard to call. The CDR3 length is 11 residues. Germline CDR1 LNHDA, CDR2 SQIVND (reference sequence). The V gene lost 9 bases and the J gene lost 3 bases, with 6 bases spanning the gap. DNA for the CDR3: TGTGCCAGCCCCAGCTACAATGAGCAGTTCTTC. Translated, it gives CASPSYNEQFF. Based on the CDR3 plus reference TRBV19 and TRBJ2-1, the full variable domain is DGGITQSPKYLFRKEGQNVTLSCEQNLNHDAMYWYRQDPGQGLRLIYYSQIVNDFQKGDIAEGYSVSREKKESFPLTVTSAQKNPTAFYLCASPSYNEQFFGPGTRLTVL.

The chain has TRBV5-4 and TRBJ2-2, with D unclear. Germline V lookup: CDR1 SGHNT, CDR2 YYREEE (reference sequence). V was shortened by 3 bases and J by 1 base, with 4 bases between the two germline ends. This CDR3 is 13 amino acids long. The CDR3 sequence is CASSSGNTGELFF. The DNA for the CDR3 is TGTGCCAGCAGCTCAGGGAACACCGGGGAGCTGTTTTTT.

V usage is TRBV30 and J usage is TRBJ1-6; 9 bases fit TRBD1. There are 13 residues in the CDR3. CDR1 and CDR2 from the germline V gene are GTSNPN and SVGIG (reference sequence). Trimming cost V 2 bases and J 8 bases; bases outside gene matches: 1. The CDR3 loop reads CAWSRDRDSPLHF. CDR3 in DNA: TGTGCCTGGAGTAGGGACAGGGATTCACCCCTCCACTTT.

The CDR3 here is CASSPGQGAYEQYF. In DNA, the CDR3 is TGTGCCAGTAGTCCCGGCCAGGGGGCCTACGAGCAGTACTTC. V gene TRBV19 combines with J gene TRBJ2-7, with 7 positions matching TRBD1. CDR1 is LNHDA and CDR2 is SQIVND in the germline V gene (reference sequence). V shed 5 bases and J 2 bases; nucleotides not matched to a gene: 6. The CDR3 totals 14 residues.

The genes are TRBV5-1 and TRBJ2-1; 8 nucleotides align to TRBD2. Germline CDR1 is SGHRS and CDR2 is YFSETQ. J was trimmed by 3 bases and V by 4 bases; bases with no gene match: 9. The CDR3 length is 16 residues. CDR3 nucleotides: TGCGCCAGCAGCACCCGGACTAGCACCGGCTACAATGAGCAGTTCTTC. This codes for CASSTRTSTGYNEQFF. Full variable domain (rest looked up from reference TRBV5-1 and TRBJ2-1): KAGVTQTPRYLIKTRGQQVTLSCSPISGHRSVSWYQQTPGQGLQFLFEYFSETQRNKGNFPGRFSGRQFSNSRSEMNVSTLELGDSALYLCASSTRTSTGYNEQFFGPGTRLTVL.

There are many counts of this clone. V usage is TRBV19 and J usage is TRBJ1-1; D unresolved. The germline gives CDR1 LNHDA, CDR2 SQIVND (reference sequence). CDR3 length: 13 residues. V dropped 6 bases and J dropped 0 bases, with 8 bases sitting between them. CDR3 DNA: TGTGCCAGTAGCGAGACACTGAACACTGAAGCTTTCTTT. This translates into CASSETLNTEAFF.

This chain uses TRBV2 with TRBJ1-6, with D perhaps matching TRBD1 (6 bases). V dropped 7 bases and J dropped 4 bases, with 8 bases sitting between them. This CDR3 contains 13 residues. From germline, CDR1 is SNHLY and CDR2 FYNNEI. As DNA, the CDR3 is TGTGCCAGCATGGGGGCATATAATTCACCCCTCCACTTT. This codes for CASMGAYNSPLHF.

The CDR3 DNA reads as TGTGCCAGCAGCTTTAGGAGTAGCAATCAGCCCCAGCATTTT. Its translation: CASSFRSSNQPQHF. V gene TRBV5-6 combines with J gene TRBJ1-5; D is uncertain. CDR1 is SGHDT and CDR2 is YYEEEE in the germline V gene. The CDR3 runs to 14 residues. V lost 2 bases to trimming and J lost 0 bases, with 6 bases between them.

In its sample, this clone was seen once. The chain has TRBV5-1 and TRBJ2-3; D possibly corresponds to TRBD2 (6 bases). The germline gives CDR1 SGHRS, CDR2 YFSETQ. The CDR3 is 15 residues long. Between the trimmed V and J ends, which lost 4 bases and 0 bases, there was a span of 12 bases. CDR3 residues: CASSGIGTSTDTQYF. The CDR3, as DNA: TGCGCCAGCAGCGGTATCGGGACTAGCACAGATACGCAGTATTTT.

The V call is TRBV5-1, the J call TRBJ2-3, with 13 bases aligning to TRBD2. The V segment lost 4 bases and the J segment 4 bases; nucleotides outside the gene matches: 6. This CDR3 is built from 16 residues. Germline assignment: CDR1 SGHRS and CDR2 YFSETQ. The CDR3 sequence is CASSPGTSGNSDTQYF. CDR3 in DNA: TGCGCCAGCAGCCCAGGGACTAGCGGGAACTCAGATACGCAGTATTTT.

The chain carries TRBV30 and TRBJ2-3; D might be TRBD1 (6 bases). The CDR3 runs to 13 residues. Per germline, CDR1 GTSNPN and CDR2 SVGIG (reference sequence). V shed 3 bases and J shed 6 bases, with 13 bases lying between them. The CDR3 DNA is TGTGCCTGGAGCATCCAGGGGTGGGATACGCAGTATTTT. The encoded protein is CAWSIQGWDTQYF.

This clone was counted once. The rearrangement joins TRBV15 to TRBJ2-2, with D possibly being TRBD2 (6 bases). CDR1 is LNHNV, CDR2 YYDKDF, per germline (reference sequence). V was cut by 1 base and J by 3 bases, with 15 bases left in between. This CDR3 spans 17 amino acids. The CDR3, as DNA: TGTGCCACCAGCAGAGGGGGGGATTCGTCGGACACCGGGGAGCTGTTTTTT. Translated: CATSRGGDSSDTGELFF.